These 27 T cell receptor beta chains originate from one sample sequenced in a study of blood T cell repertoires in COVID-19. The protocol was immunoSEQ multiplex PCR, while the TCRdb copy is restricted to in-frame clones and leaves out a portion. This sample carries 120,000 to 150,000 clones, 85% of them seen once, and the ten largest clones take roughly 2.6%. Sequencing was performed on peripheral blood. Every receptor here comes from a human donor with acute or convalescent COVID-19. The donor label of this sample is uncertain.

This chain connects TRBV7-2 to TRBJ2-5; D is unclear. This CDR3 is built from 14 residues. The germline V and J ends were trimmed by 5 bases and 0 bases, with 10 bases remaining between them. CDR1 and CDR2 from the germline V gene are SGHTA and FQGNSA. CDR3: CASSPAQYQETQYF. CDR3 nucleotides: TGTGCCAGCAGCCCCGCCCAGTACCAAGAGACCCAGTACTTC.

CDR3 in DNA: TGTGCCAGTAGTATAGATCTGACGGGTTCGGGGACCCAGTACTTC. This gives the protein CASSIDLTGSGTQYF. This chain connects TRBV19 to TRBJ2-5; unclear D gene. The CDR3 runs 15 residues. Trimming cost V 0 bases and J 7 bases, with 15 bases left between them. In germline, CDR1 is LNHDA, CDR2 SQIVND (reference sequence). The full variable domain, with the rest looked up from reference TRBV19 and TRBJ2-5, is DGGITQSPKYLFRKEGQNVTLSCEQNLNHDAMYWYRQDPGQGLRLIYYSQIVNDFQKGDIAEGYSVSREKKESFPLTVTSAQKNPTAFYLCASSIDLTGSGTQYFGPGTRLLVL.

This clone appeared a few times. The same CDR3 also results from other DNA sequences found in this sample. The chain joins TRBV5-1 to TRBJ2-5; D ambiguous. This CDR3 region has 13 residues. Germline assignment: CDR1 SGHRS and CDR2 YFSETQ. With 2 bases removed from V and 5 bases from J, the gap between germline ends came to 10 bases. The CDR3 spells CASSLSPGETQYF. The CDR3 DNA is TGCGCCAGCAGCTTAAGCCCCGGGGAGACCCAGTACTTC.

The J gene is TRBJ2-5, the V gene TRBV2; 10 nucleotides align to TRBD2. Germline CDR1 and CDR2: SNHLY and FYNNEI. With 1 base clipped from V and 0 bases from J, the junction kept 5 bases outside the gene matches. The CDR3 runs 17 residues. CDR3 sequence: CASSEVGTSAYQETQYF. CDR3 sequence (DNA): TGTGCCAGCAGTGAAGTGGGGACTAGCGCCTACCAAGAGACCCAGTACTTC. Full variable domain (rest looked up from reference TRBV2 and TRBJ2-5): EPEVTQTPSHQVTQMGQEVILRCVPISNHLYFYWYRQILGQKVEFLVSFYNNEISEKSEIFDDQFSVERPDGSNFTLKIRSTKLEDSAMYFCASSEVGTSAYQETQYFGPGTRLLVL.

The chain joins TRBV7-8 to TRBJ2-3; 12 nucleotides match TRBD2. The CDR3 runs to 19 residues. The germline V gene has CDR1 SGHVS and CDR2 FQNEAQ. The trim removed 3 bases at V and 0 bases at J, leaving 10 bases unmatched. CDR3 sequence (DNA): TGTGCCAGCAGCTTTTTACTAGCGGGGGGTTCGACTAGCACAGATACGCAGTATTTT. Translation gives CASSFLLAGGSTSTDTQYF.

The chain employs TRBV5-1 and TRBJ2-7; the match to TRBD1 covers 9 bases. With V trimmed by 4 bases and J by 2 bases, 4 bases remained unmatched. Germline assignment: CDR1 SGHRS and CDR2 YFSETQ. The CDR3 length is 14 residues. CDR3 in DNA: TGCGCCAGCAGCGCAGGGGACAGGGCCTACGAGCAGTACGTC. Amino acids: CASSAGDRAYEQYV.

A note on this clone: A read error is possible here, since a much larger clone lies one base away. This sequence joins TRBV7-9 and TRBJ1-2; 8 positions agree with TRBD1. The CDR3 spans 14 residues. CDR1 is SEHNR, CDR2 FQNEAQ, per germline (reference sequence). V lost 1 base, J lost 2 bases, and 0 bases stayed unmatched. The CDR3 is CASSLGTGNYGYTF. CDR3 coding DNA: TGTGCCAGCAGCTTAGGGACAGGGAACTATGGCTACACCTTC.

In this sample, this clone turned up once. V usage is TRBV19 and J usage is TRBJ2-6; TRBD1 aligns across 8 bases. The germline V gene has CDR1 LNHDA and CDR2 SQIVND (reference sequence). This CDR3 spans 17 amino acids. The J segment lost 4 bases and the V segment lost 3 bases, leaving 8 bases of the junction unmatched. The CDR3 is CASSMIQGALGANVLTF. The CDR3 DNA follows: TGTGCCAGTAGTATGATCCAGGGGGCGCTGGGGGCCAACGTCCTGACTTTC. The complete variable domain, with remaining parts taken from reference TRBV19 and TRBJ2-6, reads DGGITQSPKYLFRKEGQNVTLSCEQNLNHDAMYWYRQDPGQGLRLIYYSQIVNDFQKGDIAEGYSVSREKKESFPLTVTSAQKNPTAFYLCASSMIQGALGANVLTFGAGSRLTVL.

This sequence joins TRBV30 and TRBJ1-1, with D hard to call. The length of the CDR3 is 12 residues. V shed 3 bases and J shed 0 bases, with 5 bases lying between them. Germline CDR1 is GTSNPN and CDR2 is SVGIG (reference sequence). The CDR3 reads CAWRQVNTEAFF. The DNA of the CDR3 is TGTGCCTGGAGACAAGTGAACACTGAAGCTTTCTTT.

The chain uses TRBV7-9 and TRBJ2-3; D unresolved. V was clipped by 1 base and J by 1 base, with 6 bases between them. The germline V gene encodes CDR1 SEHNR and CDR2 FQNEAQ (reference sequence). This CDR3 contains 14 residues. CDR3 protein: CASSLVARTDTQYF. CDR3 nucleotides: TGTGCCAGCAGCTTAGTAGCCCGCACAGATACGCAGTATTTT.

This clone was detected only a few times. This chain joins TRBV9 and TRBJ2-1; TRBD2 matches at 10 bases. Trimming at V came to 2 bases and at J to 5 bases, leaving 4 bases not matched to a gene. CDR3 size: 15 residues. From germline, CDR1 is SGDLS and CDR2 YYNGEE. The CDR3 region is CASSVLAGVHNEQFF. In nucleotides, the CDR3 is TGTGCCAGCAGCGTGCTAGCGGGGGTTCACAATGAGCAGTTCTTC.

The CDR3 reads CASSSGQGKNIQYF. The CDR3 coding sequence is TGTGCCAGCAGTTCGGGACAGGGCAAAAACATTCAGTACTTC. The chain links TRBV27 to TRBJ2-4; 9 nucleotides line up with TRBD1. Germline V lookup: CDR1 MNHEY, CDR2 SMNVEV (reference sequence). The CDR3 is 14 amino acids. V dropped 4 bases and J dropped 3; count of bases not matched to a gene: 1.

This CDR3 reads CSASVRYGYTF. The DNA of the CDR3 is TGCAGTGCTAGCGTCAGGTATGGCTACACCTTC. The chain recombines TRBV20-1 with TRBJ1-2; D not certain. Germline loops: CDR1 DFQATT, CDR2 SNEGSKA (reference sequence). CDR3 length: 11 amino acids. V gave up 3 bases and J gave up 5 bases, with 7 bases separating them.

The DNA for the CDR3 is TGTGCCAGTACCAGACAGGCATCAACTAATGAAAAACTGTTTTTT. Amino acid sequence: CASTRQASTNEKLFF. The chain uses TRBV6-5 and TRBJ1-4; weak D call: TRBD1 (6 bases). V lost 9 bases to trimming and J lost 0 bases, with 14 bases between them. The CDR3 runs 15 residues. Germline-derived CDR1 and CDR2 are MNHEY and SVGAGI.

The V and J genes are TRBV6-2 or TRBV6-3 and TRBJ1-2, with D perhaps TRBD1 (5 bases). CDR3 length: 15 residues. The germline gives CDR1 MNHEY, CDR2 SVGEGT. Deletions cut 6 bases from V and 7 bases from J, with 21 bases between. CDR3 bases: TGTGCCAGCAGCGCATTTGGGACTACAAAATCTGGCTACACCTTC. Translated: CASSAFGTTKSGYTF.

Points on this clone: Other nucleotide sequences from this sample produce the same CDR3. CDR3 DNA sequence: TGTGCCAGCAGCCTGGGACAGGTCTCCTATAATTCACCCCTCCACTTT. Its protein is CASSLGQVSYNSPLHF. This chain joins TRBV7-2 and TRBJ1-6; 8 nucleotides align to TRBD1. Germline V lookup: CDR1 SGHTA, CDR2 FQGNSA. V lost 5 bases and J lost 0; bases outside the gene matches: 3. The CDR3 length is 16 residues.

This clone showed up just once. This sequence joins TRBV11-2 and TRBJ2-6; no clear D. The CDR3 has 16 residues. V gave up 1 base and J gave up 0 bases, with 7 bases separating them. The germline CDR1 and CDR2 sequences are SGHAT and FQNNGV. The CDR3 region has the DNA TGTGCCAGCAGCTTAGGGTACGGCTCTGGGGCCAACGTCCTGACTTTC. Translation: CASSLGYGSGANVLTF. The full variable domain, rest sourced from reference TRBV11-2 and TRBJ2-6, is EAGVAQSPRYKIIEKRQSVAFWCNPISGHATLYWYQQILGQGPKLLIQFQNNGVVDDSQLPKDRFSAERLKGVDSTLKIQPAKLEDSAVYLCASSLGYGSGANVLTFGAGSRLTVL.

Worth noting for this clone: At the DNA level, this CDR3 is encoded by other sequences in the same sample as well. This rearrangement joins TRBV24-1 to TRBJ2-7, with a weak D call TRBD1 (5 bases). The V end was cut by 7 bases, the J end by 3 bases, with 6 bases between. The length of the CDR3 is 11 residues. Germline values: CDR1 KGHDR, CDR2 SFDVKD. Here the CDR3 reads CATSDSYEQYF. CDR3 nucleotides: TGTGCCACCAGCGACAGCTACGAGCAGTACTTC.

J is TRBJ1-4 and V is TRBV25-1, with D tentatively TRBD1 (6 bases). CDR3 length equals 16 residues. Germline assignment: CDR1 MGHDK and CDR2 SYGVNS. With 3 bases removed from V and 2 bases from J, the gap between germline ends came to 13 bases. The CDR3 reads CASSDYGGLTNEKLFF. The CDR3 DNA follows: TGTGCCAGCAGTGATTATGGGGGCTTGACTAATGAAAAACTGTTTTTT.

The chain carries TRBV11-2 and TRBJ2-5, with D possibly being TRBD2 (5 bases). CDR3 length: 18 amino acids. V was shortened by 4 bases and J by 0 bases, with 21 bases between the two germline ends. Germline CDR1 and CDR2: SGHAT and FQNNGV. This chain's CDR3 is CASSSPPGLAVYQETQYF. Here the CDR3 DNA reads TGTGCCAGCAGCTCTCCGCCCGGGCTAGCTGTGTACCAAGAGACCCAGTACTTC.

The genes are TRBV27 and TRBJ2-2; 9 positions match TRBD1. J lost 6 bases, V lost 3 bases, and 5 bases had no gene match. The CDR3 runs to 15 residues. Germline loops: CDR1 MNHEY, CDR2 SMNVEV (reference sequence). CDR3 in DNA: TGTGCCAGCAGTTTGGGACAGGGAAGAGCCGGGGAGCTGTTTTTT. The encoded protein is CASSLGQGRAGELFF.

Here the CDR3 reads CASNDRADTEAFF. DNA of the CDR3: TGTGCCAGTAATGACAGGGCGGACACTGAAGCTTTCTTT. The chain is built from TRBV19 and TRBJ1-1; 7 bases are shared with TRBD1. The trim removed 7 bases at V and 3 bases at J, leaving 5 bases unmatched. The CDR3 length is 13 residues. Germline CDR1 is LNHDA and CDR2 is SQIVND (reference sequence). The full variable domain, with the rest looked up from reference TRBV19 and TRBJ1-1, is DGGITQSPKYLFRKEGQNVTLSCEQNLNHDAMYWYRQDPGQGLRLIYYSQIVNDFQKGDIAEGYSVSREKKESFPLTVTSAQKNPTAFYLCASNDRADTEAFFGQGTRLTVV.

The chain uses TRBV20-1 and TRBJ2-1; a weak D match, TRBD2 (6 bases). CDR1 is DFQATT and CDR2 is SNEGSKA in the germline V gene (reference sequence). The CDR3 covers 13 residues. V shed 3 bases and J shed 6 bases, with 12 bases lying between them. This CDR3 is CSASLSRGNEQFF. The DNA for the CDR3 is TGCAGTGCTAGTCTCTCGCGGGGCAATGAGCAGTTCTTC.

The chain recombines TRBV6-2 or TRBV6-3 with TRBJ1-2; 8 bases map to TRBD1. This CDR3 comprises 13 residues. Germline lookup yields CDR1 MNHEY and CDR2 SVGEGT. V dropped 5 bases and J dropped 4; count of bases not matched to a gene: 3. CDR3 loop: CASSGQGIYGYTF. The CDR3, as DNA: TGTGCCAGCAGTGGACAGGGAATCTATGGCTACACCTTC.

The chain carries TRBV6-5 and TRBJ1-1; TRBD1 agrees at 7 bases. J gave up 1 base and V 2 bases, and 7 bases lay outside the gene matches. From germline, CDR1 is MNHEY and CDR2 SVGAGI. The CDR3 is made up of 16 amino acids. The CDR3 spells CASSYDRTGPNTEAFF. For the CDR3, the DNA is TGTGCCAGCAGTTACGACCGGACAGGACCGAACACTGAAGCTTTCTTT.

The gene calls are TRBV7-2 and TRBJ2-3; 10 nucleotides agree with TRBD2. After removal of 1 base from V and 2 bases from J, the junction contained 9 bases not matched to a gene. CDR1 and CDR2 (germline): SGHTA, FQGNSA. This CDR3 has 18 amino acids. CDR3 nucleotide sequence: TGTGCCAGCAGCTTAGTCCCACTAGCGGGGTTCCCCACAGATACGCAGTATTTT. It yields the protein CASSLVPLAGFPTDTQYF.

This clone has just one count. The chain uses TRBV6-5 and TRBJ1-2; 9 bases fit TRBD1. This CDR3 region has 13 residues. The V and J ends lost 7 bases and 7 bases, in that order; junction bases with no gene match: 7. Germline loops: CDR1 MNHEY, CDR2 SVGAGI. The CDR3 is CASNLQGALGYTF. The CDR3 DNA reads as TGTGCCAGCAACCTACAGGGGGCACTTGGCTACACCTTC.